These 25 T cell receptor beta chains share one sample of origin, sequenced in a study of shared clonotypes between healthy human individuals. CD45RO-negative, CCR7-selected cells formed the naive CD8 fraction, which excluded terminally differentiated effector memory CD45RA+ cells. The data were produced by immunoSEQ multiplex PCR, yet TCRdb's version contains in-frame clones alone and is incomplete. The sample lists some 2,000,000 clones; roughly 94% were seen once. The sequenced sample consisted of naive CD8+ T cells sorted from blood. The receptors come from a young man in good health.

This chain uses TRBV9 with TRBJ1-1; 10 nucleotides agree with TRBD1. The CDR3 runs 15 residues. CDR1 is SGDLS and CDR2 is YYNGEE in the germline V gene. V gave up 3 bases and J gave up 6 bases; unmatched junction bases: 8. CDR3 in amino acids: CASSGQGAPQSEAFF. For the CDR3, the DNA is TGTGCCAGCAGCGGACAGGGGGCGCCCCAATCTGAAGCTTTCTTT.

CDR3 nucleotide sequence: TGCGCCAGCAGCCTGGGGGTTGACACTGAAGCTTTCTTT. Encoded protein: CASSLGVDTEAFF. The chain is built from TRBV4-1 and TRBJ1-1, with D perhaps TRBD1 (5 bases). CDR3 size: 13 residues. The germline V gene has CDR1 MGHRA and CDR2 YSYEKL. Trimming cost V 4 bases and J 3 bases, with 9 bases left between them.

Here the CDR3 reads CAISSISREALFF. The CDR3 DNA is TGTGCCATCAGTAGTATTAGCCGTGAGGCACTGTTTTTT. The genes are TRBV10-3 and TRBJ1-4; D is ambiguous. The CDR3 consists of 13 residues. The germline V gene has CDR1 ENHRY and CDR2 SYGVKD. V lost 5 bases and J lost 13, with 17 bases in between.

This sequence joins TRBV7-2 and TRBJ2-7; 8 bases fit TRBD2. There are 15 residues in the CDR3. Germline CDR1 is SGHTA and CDR2 is FQGNSA. V shed 6 bases and J 1 base; nucleotides not matched to a gene: 8. The CDR3 sequence is CASSWSGSGSYEQYF. CDR3 nucleotides: TGTGCCAGCAGTTGGAGCGGGAGTGGTTCCTACGAGCAGTACTTC. The full variable domain, in which reference TRBV7-2 and TRBJ2-7 provide the parts outside the CDR3, is GAGVSQSPSNKVTEKGKDVELRCDPISGHTALYWYRQSLGQGLEFLIYFQGNSAPDKSGLPSDRFSAERTGGSVSTLTIQRTQQEDSAVYLCASSWSGSGSYEQYFGPGTRLTVT.

The gene calls are TRBV4-3 and TRBJ1-1, with TRBD1 matching over 9 bases. The J segment lost 3 bases and the V segment lost 4 bases, leaving 6 bases of the junction unmatched. Germline CDR1 LGHNA, CDR2 YSLEER. This CDR3 contains 15 residues. CDR3 in amino acids: CASSRNRGQYTEAFF. The CDR3, as DNA: TGCGCCAGCAGCCGAAACAGGGGGCAATACACTGAAGCTTTCTTT.

The rearrangement uses TRBV11-2 and TRBJ1-4; D not resolved. There are 15 residues in the CDR3. With 1 base removed from V and 1 base from J, the gap between germline ends came to 7 bases. Looked up from germline, CDR1 is SGHAT and CDR2 is FQNNGV. The CDR3 reads CASSLVQETNEKLFF. The CDR3 region has the DNA TGTGCCAGCAGCTTAGTCCAGGAAACTAATGAAAAACTGTTTTTT.

This clone occurred once. This chain joins TRBV7-6 and TRBJ2-2; D is undetermined. The ends were cut back, 4 bases at V and 0 bases at J, with 6 bases in the middle. The CDR3 has 14 residues. Germline V gene data show CDR1 as SGHVS and CDR2 as FNYEAQ. CDR3 in amino acids: CASSSAPNTGELFF. The DNA of the CDR3 is TGTGCCAGCAGCTCGGCCCCGAACACCGGGGAGCTGTTTTTT.

The chain joins TRBV13 to TRBJ1-2; TRBD1 aligns across 9 bases. CDR1 is PRHDT and CDR2 is FYEKMQ in the germline V gene (reference sequence). V shed 10 bases and J 2 bases; nucleotides not matched to a gene: 11. CDR3 length: 15 amino acids. The CDR3: CATVDRGFPNYGYTF. CDR3 nucleotide sequence: TGTGCCACCGTAGACAGGGGGTTTCCAAACTATGGCTACACCTTC.

This clone was picked up one time. Distinct nucleotide sequences in the sample also encode this CDR3. The chain recombines TRBV28 with TRBJ1-6, with 7 bases identical to TRBD1. J gave up 2 bases and V 3 bases, and 1 base lay outside the gene matches. The CDR3 length is 15 residues. In germline, CDR1 is MDHEN, CDR2 SYDVKM. The CDR3: CASSLRGPYNSPLHF. The CDR3 DNA reads TGTGCCAGCAGTTTGAGGGGGCCCTATAATTCACCCCTCCACTTT.

This clone came up a few times. V usage is TRBV7-9 and J usage is TRBJ1-1; D not resolved. The germline CDR1 and CDR2 sequences are SEHNR and FQNEAQ (reference sequence). The CDR3 has 13 amino acids. The V end was cut by 7 bases, the J end by 5 bases, with 14 bases between. The CDR3 DNA reads as TGTGCCAGCACCTCTCTTGCTAGGACTGAAGCTTTCTTT. Its translation is CASTSLARTEAFF.

The V call is TRBV9, the J call TRBJ1-1; tentatively, D is TRBD1 (5 bases). Trimming shortened V by 2 bases and J by 4 bases, and 12 bases separated the two germline ends. This CDR3 is built from 14 residues. Germline-derived CDR1 and CDR2 are SGDLS and YYNGEE. The CDR3 here is CASSVSGVATEAFF. CDR3 bases: TGTGCCAGCAGCGTCTCGGGGGTGGCCACTGAAGCTTTCTTT.

This chain links TRBV28 with TRBJ2-1; D remains unclear. CDR1 and CDR2 from the germline V gene are MDHEN and SYDVKM. The V gene lost 2 bases and the J gene lost 0 bases, with 11 bases spanning the gap. The CDR3 runs 16 residues. CDR3 nucleotides: TGTGCCAGCAGTTTAGTCTCTCCGAGCTCCTACAATGAGCAGTTCTTC. Translating it yields CASSLVSPSSYNEQFF.

CDR3 nucleotide sequence: TGTGCCAGCAGTTTCCCGGGCTCCCTAGGCTACGAGCAGTACTTC. Its protein is CASSFPGSLGYEQYF. The chain recombines TRBV27 with TRBJ2-7; D unresolved. The CDR3 loop spans 15 amino acids. V lost 3 bases to trimming and J lost 3 bases, with 15 bases between them. Germline V gene sequence: CDR1 MNHEY, CDR2 SMNVEV (reference sequence).

This clone occurred once. J is TRBJ2-7 and V is TRBV6-5, with D possibly being TRBD1 (6 bases). V lost 5 bases and J 5 bases, leaving 13 bases between the germline ends. This CDR3 is 13 amino acids long. The germline V gene has CDR1 MNHEY and CDR2 SVGAGI. The CDR3 DNA follows: TGTGCCAGCAGTCCAGGGGTCTGGAACGAGCAGTACTTC. Protein: CASSPGVWNEQYF.

The chain is built from TRBV7-9 and TRBJ2-1; 11 bases map to TRBD2. Germline CDR1 SEHNR, CDR2 FQNEAQ (reference sequence). The J segment lost 5 bases and the V segment lost 5 bases, leaving 5 bases of the junction unmatched. The CDR3 has 15 amino acids. The CDR3 loop reads CASSPTSGSDNEQFF. The CDR3 nucleotides read TGTGCCAGCAGCCCTACTAGCGGGAGCGACAATGAGCAGTTCTTC.

The chain employs TRBV5-6 and TRBJ2-5; 8 nucleotides agree with TRBD2. Germline loops: CDR1 SGHDT, CDR2 YYEEEE. The CDR3 covers 15 residues. Trimming at V came to 4 bases and at J to 4 bases, leaving 9 bases not matched to a gene. The CDR3 nucleotides are TGTGCCAGCAGCCCCTATAGCGGGATGGGAGAGACCCAGTACTTC. It is translated as CASSPYSGMGETQYF.

This clone appeared a single time. The chain joins TRBV28 to TRBJ1-1, with 10 bases fitting TRBD1. Germline CDR1 MDHEN, CDR2 SYDVKM. V dropped 5 bases and J dropped 5; count of bases not matched to a gene: 5. The CDR3 is made up of 14 amino acids. The CDR3 DNA sequence: TGTGCCAGCAGTCCCGACAGGGGGCGAACTGAAGCTTTCTTT. This codes for CASSPDRGRTEAFF.

The chain recombines TRBV18 with TRBJ2-7; weak D call: TRBD1 (5 bases). Per the germline V gene, CDR1 is KGHSH and CDR2 is LQKENI. This CDR3 comprises 14 residues. V was trimmed by 4 bases and J by 2 bases, leaving 12 bases between them. CDR3 in amino acids: CASSQQDSTYEQYF. DNA for the CDR3: TGTGCCAGCTCACAACAAGACAGTACCTACGAGCAGTACTTC.

This chain uses TRBV6-5 with TRBJ2-5, with 9 bases fitting TRBD1. The trim removed 6 bases at V and 5 bases at J, leaving 10 bases unmatched. The CDR3 runs to 15 residues. Germline V gene sequence: CDR1 MNHEY, CDR2 SVGAGI. The DNA for the CDR3 is TGTGCCAGCAGCGATACCGGGACAGGGAGTGAGACCCAGTACTTC. The encoded protein is CASSDTGTGSETQYF.

V gene TRBV19 combines with J gene TRBJ1-2; tentative D call: TRBD1 (6 bases). CDR1 and CDR2 (germline): LNHDA, SQIVND (reference sequence). Trimming stripped 4 bases from V and 6 bases from J, with 12 bases between. CDR3 size: 13 residues. The CDR3 DNA sequence: TGTGCCAGTAGTACACAGGGATGGGATGGCTACACCTTC. Its translation: CASSTQGWDGYTF.

V gene TRBV6-5 combines with J gene TRBJ2-1; D possibly uses TRBD1 or TRBD2 (5 bases each). Trimming pared 0 bases from V and 5 bases from J, leaving 14 bases between. This CDR3 is 16 amino acids long. Germline V gene sequence: CDR1 MNHEY, CDR2 SVGAGI. CDR3 sequence (DNA): TGTGCCAGCAGTTACTCGGGGGTTAGTGTAGACAATGAGCAGTTCTTC. This translates into CASSYSGVSVDNEQFF.

This chain joins TRBV19 and TRBJ2-3; D is possibly TRBD1 or TRBD2 (6 bases each). Germline lookup yields CDR1 LNHDA and CDR2 SQIVND (reference sequence). The CDR3 runs 15 residues. Trimming stripped 6 bases from V and 5 bases from J, with 18 bases between. This CDR3 reads CASSLFGGPIDTQYF. The CDR3 DNA is TGTGCCAGTAGCCTATTTGGGGGGCCGATAGATACGCAGTATTTT. Full variable domain (outside the CDR3, taken from reference TRBV19 and TRBJ2-3): DGGITQSPKYLFRKEGQNVTLSCEQNLNHDAMYWYRQDPGQGLRLIYYSQIVNDFQKGDIAEGYSVSREKKESFPLTVTSAQKNPTAFYLCASSLFGGPIDTQYFGPGTRLTVL.

As for this clone: The sample contains more than one DNA sequence encoding this CDR3. V usage is TRBV4-3 and J usage is TRBJ2-2; TRBD1 or TRBD2 may be the D gene (5 bases each). Trimming removed 0 bases at V and 1 base at J, with 9 bases between. The CDR3 length is 16 residues. Germline V gene sequence: CDR1 LGHNA, CDR2 YSLEER. The CDR3, as DNA: TGCGCCAGCAGCCAAGATAGAGGGGTGAACACCGGGGAGCTGTTTTTT. Amino acids: CASSQDRGVNTGELFF.

V gene TRBV10-1 combines with J gene TRBJ1-5; no reliable D call. CDR1 is WNHNN and CDR2 is SYGVQD in the germline V gene (reference sequence). CDR3 length equals 20 residues. The V and J ends lost 10 bases and 0 bases respectively, with 31 bases between them. This CDR3 reads CANNPGPSIVCVDSNQPQHF. The CDR3, as DNA: TGCGCCAACAACCCGGGCCCCTCCATCGTTTGCGTAGATAGCAATCAGCCCCAGCATTTT.

The J gene is TRBJ2-7, the V gene TRBV5-1, with D unclear. Between the trimmed V and J ends, which lost 2 bases and 0 bases, there was a span of 9 bases. Germline CDR1 SGHRS, CDR2 YFSETQ. CDR3 length: 14 residues. The CDR3 sequence: CASSFRGDSYEQYF. The CDR3 coding sequence is TGCGCCAGCAGCTTTCGAGGAGACTCCTACGAGCAGTACTTC.